This record covers a single TCR beta chain. Its target is unknown. This CDR3 contains 15 residues. Per germline, CDR1 SEHNR and CDR2 FQNEAQ (reference sequence). The V end lost 4 bases, the J end lost 1 base, and 11 bases lay between the germline ends. This sample is part of a study of blood T cells in healthy people across ages. Then a second PCR, running about 6 to 12 cycles, was carried out with a sample-barcoded 5' primer and a J-beta primer mix. A template-switch adaptor that had 12 random nucleotides put a tag on each cDNA molecule. TCRdb redid the calling of the 5' RACE reads with MiXCR, one entry per CDR3 protein. Of about 1.4 million distinct CDR3 sequences in the sample, approximately 60% were seen once. Findings and limits, study-wide: CMV status of donors was unknown, possibly confounding expanded clonotype changes.

This receptor was identified in a man aged 18 to 30 in good health. The V call is TRBV7-9, the J call TRBJ2-1; D not resolved. Source material: blood. The CDR3 nucleotides are TGTGCCAGCAGCTCCCGTGGGGATTCCTACAATGAGCAGTTCTTC. The encoded protein is CASSSRGDSYNEQFF.